This TCR beta chain was obtained from a study of OX40 agonist ivuxolimab in advanced cancers. CDR3 size: 15 residues. The V end was cut by 1 base, the J end by 2 bases, with 12 bases between. The germline CDR1 and CDR2 sequences are MNHNS and SASEGT. About this clone: The antigen remains undetermined.

The repertoire was sequenced with immunoSEQ multiplex PCR; TCRdb's copy has only in-frame clones and lacks some. In the table there are 16,000 or so clones, around four fifths of which are singletons. Study findings and constraints: What antigens the expanded peripheral T cells recognized was never established.

The chain links TRBV6-1 to TRBJ2-7; D is perhaps TRBD2 (7 bases). This clonotype was sampled from an adult with an advanced solid tumor such as melanoma, head and neck, liver or kidney cancer. The sample was CD4+ or CD8+ T cells sorted from blood, taken in a trial of the OX40 agonist ivuxolimab. The chain's CDR3 is CASSEDVGGPYEQYF. The CDR3 DNA sequence: TGTGCCAGCAGTGAAGACGTGGGGGGGCCCTACGAGCAGTACTTC.